This is a list of T cell receptor beta chains from one sample in a study of blood T cell repertoires in COVID-19. Assay: immunoSEQ multiplex PCR; the TCRdb copy retains only in-frame clones and omits some. The sample records tens of thousands of clones, approximately 85% being singletons. The sequenced sample was peripheral blood. These receptors all stem from a human donor in a cohort sampled during active COVID-19. CDR3s leave out the opening cysteine and the closing phenylalanine or tryptophan.

TRBV11-2	TRBJ2-5	ASSLAGQAQETQY
TRBV3-1/TRBV3-2	TRBJ2-7	ACRQGGTYEQY
TRBV19	TRBJ1-2	ASTRSSEGNYGYT
TRBV7-2	TRBJ1-2	ASSQRPGQGLSGYT
TRBV19	TRBJ2-1	ASSRTSSGGAHNEQF
TRBV4-1	TRBJ1-5	ASSQGVRTGTYSNQPQH
TRBV4-1	TRBJ2-3	ASSQGREYYTDTQY
TRBV6-1	TRBJ2-3	ASGGGEARTTDTQY
TRBV7-9	TRBJ1-2	ASSLVQGYT
TRBV5-1	TRBJ1-4	ASKSMPGSTNEKLF
TRBV28	TRBJ2-1	ASISGFYNEQF
TRBV14	TRBJ1-3	ASSQGTHKGNTIY
TRBV6-2/TRBV6-3	TRBJ1-1	ASSYSQREAF
TRBV7-5	TRBJ2-3	VRSLTSKDGDTQY
TRBV4-1	TRBJ2-5	ASSQDHISGKETQY
TRBV5-1	TRBJ1-1	ASSMTANTEAF
TRBV19	TRBJ1-3	ASSPTESAGNTIY
TRBV2	TRBJ1-2	ASSETGIYGYT
TRBV11-1	TRBJ2-1	ASSSKGRGGPGEQF
TRBV3-1/TRBV3-2	TRBJ1-1	ASSQGGNTEAF
TRBV5-4	TRBJ2-1	ASSLERGSSYNEQF
TRBV19	TRBJ2-2	ASSIDSTGQGMTGELF
TRBV27	TRBJ2-1	ASSPWEGPEQF
TRBV7-2	TRBJ2-1	ASSAGTSGGVNEQF
TRBV29-1	TRBJ1-1	SVVRGATEAF
TRBV30	TRBJ1-5	AWSGDRGPLPQH
TRBV6-6	TRBJ1-5	ASSQGQPNQPQH
TRBV7-9	TRBJ1-6	ASSLYREPRHSPLH
TRBV28	TRBJ2-2	ASSFSAPDSANTGELF
TRBV3-1/TRBV3-2	TRBJ2-3	ASSQDLNGGQY
TRBV21-1	TRBJ1-5	ASSNKVGDRGEYSNQPQH
TRBV10-3	TRBJ1-5	AINMDRGGPQH
TRBV5-1	TRBJ2-3	ASRYGTLRDTQY
TRBV6-6	TRBJ2-7	ASSYSTGEQY
TRBV30	TRBJ2-5	AWSGGAQETQY
TRBV2	TRBJ1-6	ASRSSYNSPLH
TRBV15	TRBJ2-3	ATKTSAGTDTQY
TRBV15	TRBJ2-5	ATRAEDRDQETQY
TRBV30	TRBJ2-1	AWSGRGGPHNEQF
TRBV10-2	TRBJ2-2	ASRGRGDTGELF
TRBV6-5	TRBJ1-1	ASIPTGGSAEAF
TRBV2	TRBJ2-2	ASRDIFVKDTGELF
TRBV10-2	TRBJ2-1	ASWLAGGPSSYNEQF
TRBV4-1	TRBJ2-5	ASSHPGPGTQY
TRBV6-5	TRBJ2-5	ASSGLAETQY
TRBV14	TRBJ2-3	ASSQDPGSGTQY
TRBV6-1	TRBJ1-1	ASSEPEKAF
TRBV6-5	TRBJ1-3	ASRNTGSGTIY
TRBV4-1	TRBJ1-5	ASSQGSSNQPQH
TRBV28	TRBJ2-5	ASSLRQGGETQY
TRBV6-5	TRBJ1-5	ASSYGIENQPQH